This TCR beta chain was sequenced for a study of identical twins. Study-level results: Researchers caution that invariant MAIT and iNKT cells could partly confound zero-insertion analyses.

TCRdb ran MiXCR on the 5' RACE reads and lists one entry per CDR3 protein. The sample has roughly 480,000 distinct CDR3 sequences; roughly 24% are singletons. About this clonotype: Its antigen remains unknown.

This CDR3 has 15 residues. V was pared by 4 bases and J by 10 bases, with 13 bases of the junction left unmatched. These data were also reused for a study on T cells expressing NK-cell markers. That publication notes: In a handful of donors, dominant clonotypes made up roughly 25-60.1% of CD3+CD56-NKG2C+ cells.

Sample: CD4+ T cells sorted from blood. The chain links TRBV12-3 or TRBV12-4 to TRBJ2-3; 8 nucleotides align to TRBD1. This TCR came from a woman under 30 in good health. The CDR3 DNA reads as TGTGCCAGCAGTTCTCTCAGGGGGCTGGGTGTTTCGCAGTATTTT. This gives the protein CASSSLRGLGVSQYF.